This T cell receptor beta chain emerged from a study of STAT5B mutations in CD4+ large granular lymphocyte leukemia. General study points: Compared with healthy controls (2/35), patient top clones favored TRBV06 (8/27).

This CDR3 is 14 amino acids long. The germline CDR1 and CDR2 sequences are LNHNV and YYDKDF (reference sequence). Trimming pared 0 bases from V and 4 bases from J, leaving 10 bases between. The assay was immunoSEQ multiplex PCR, and TCRdb's table has in-frame clones only and misses some. The data show around 30,000 clones, with roughly four fifths seen just once and about 2% held by the top ten. Only one count was recorded for this clone. Antigen: not known. Sequencing was performed on CD4+ T cells from blood buffy coats. V gene TRBV15 combines with J gene TRBJ2-7; D might be TRBD2 (6 bases). The sequence was collected from a human donor in good health. CDR3 DNA: TGTGCCACCAGCAGAGAACTAGCCGAATACGAGCAGTACTTC. Translating gives CATSRELAEYEQYF.